One sample yielded the 19 T cell receptor beta chains listed below, sequenced in a study of blood T cells in healthy people across ages. Combining a sample-barcoded 5' primer with a J-beta primer mix, a second PCR ran for roughly 6 to 11 cycles. TCRdb reprocessed the 5' RACE reads via MiXCR and lists one record per CDR3 protein. The table records some 1,800,000 distinct CDR3 sequences, around 40% of them present only once. Sequencing was performed on blood. Receptor source: a human donor in good health.

CDR3 coding DNA: TGTGCCAGCAGCCCGAGAGGTGGCAGGGTGGAGACCCAGTACTTC. This sequence encodes CASSPRGGRVETQYF. The chain links TRBV7-2 to TRBJ2-5, with D possibly matching TRBD1 (5 bases). This CDR3 is built from 15 residues. V was trimmed by 5 bases and J by 5 bases, leaving 18 bases between them. Looked up from germline, CDR1 is SGHTA and CDR2 is FQGNSA.

There are a few counts of this clonotype. The chain employs TRBV7-3 and TRBJ1-2, with D unresolved. Trimming took off 0 bases at V and 4 bases at J, with 12 bases between the two ends. The CDR3 extends over 15 amino acids. The V gene's germline CDR1 is SGHTA and CDR2 FQGTGA. CDR3 protein: CASSLTMGDSYGYTF. In nucleotides, the CDR3 is TGTGCCAGCAGCTTAACAATGGGAGACTCCTATGGCTACACCTTC.

There are a few counts of this clonotype. The rearrangement joins TRBV15 to TRBJ2-1, with D perhaps matching TRBD1 or TRBD2 (6 bases each). V lost 1 base, J lost 8 bases, and 18 bases lay in between. Per the germline V gene, CDR1 is LNHNV and CDR2 is YYDKDF (reference sequence). This CDR3 comprises 16 residues. In DNA, the CDR3 is TGTGCCACCAGCAGAGTGGGTTGGGGGGCCGGGGATGAGCAGTTCTTC. This sequence encodes CATSRVGWGAGDEQFF.

This chain uses TRBV2 with TRBJ2-1, with 8 bases aligning to TRBD2. V shed 1 base, J shed 3 bases, and the junction held 5 bases outside the gene matches. This CDR3 region has 16 residues. The germline gives CDR1 SNHLY, CDR2 FYNNEI. The CDR3 DNA follows: TGTGCCAGCAGTGAAGGAGGGACTAGACTCTACAATGAGCAGTTCTTC. It specifies CASSEGGTRLYNEQFF.

Turning to this clonotype: A much larger clone is a single base away; this may be a read error. This chain uses TRBV7-2 with TRBJ2-3; D unresolved. This CDR3 is 12 amino acids long. Germline-derived CDR1 and CDR2 are SGHTA and FQGNSA. Deletions cut 1 base from V and 5 bases from J, with 4 bases between. Here the CDR3 reads CASSLEIDTQYF. The DNA of the CDR3 is TGTGCCAGCAGCTTAGAGATAGATACGCAGTATTTT.

This clonotype has only a few counts. One junction end disagrees with the germline gene, perhaps due to a read error. CDR3 DNA: TGTGCCAGCAGTACTGGGACAGGGATGGATGAAGAACTGTTTTTT. Translation: CASSTGTGMDEELFF. This chain joins TRBV6-1 and TRBJ1-4, with 9 bases that match TRBD1. The CDR3 sequence is 15 residues long. Germline CDR1 reads MNHNS; CDR2 reads SASEGT.

The chain employs TRBV20-1 and TRBJ1-1; D perhaps matches TRBD1 (5 bases). The CDR3 is 14 amino acids. Germline lookup yields CDR1 DFQATT and CDR2 SNEGSKA (reference sequence). The V end was cut by 7 bases, the J end by 0 bases, with 15 bases between. CDR3 sequence (DNA): TGCAGTGTTAACCCCCTAGGGGTGAACACTGAAGCTTTCTTT. Translation gives CSVNPLGVNTEAFF.

This clonotype was seen only once. The rearrangement links TRBV5-1 to TRBJ1-5, with D tentatively TRBD1 (5 bases). Germline V gene data show CDR1 as SGHRS and CDR2 as YFSETQ. The CDR3 loop spans 17 amino acids. V shed 0 bases and J shed 1 base, with 14 bases lying between them. DNA of the CDR3: TGCGCCAGCAGCTTGGGGCCCCTGCGGGGGAGCAATCAGCCCCAGCATTTT. Residues: CASSLGPLRGSNQPQHF.

V usage is TRBV5-1 and J usage is TRBJ1-6, with 7 bases identical to TRBD1. Germline CDR1 and CDR2: SGHRS and YFSETQ. The CDR3 covers 16 residues. With 3 bases clipped from V and 5 bases from J, the junction kept 8 bases outside the gene matches. CDR3 in amino acids: CASSYTGTEDNSPLHF. CDR3 nucleotides: TGCGCCAGCAGCTATACCGGGACAGAAGATAATTCACCCCTCCACTTT.

The V call is TRBV4-1, the J call TRBJ2-1; a weak D match, TRBD2 (5 bases). Trimming removed 10 bases at V and 15 bases at J, with 16 bases between. CDR3 size: 10 residues. Germline assignment: CDR1 MGHRA and CDR2 YSYEKL. CDR3 sequence: CAKRTDNVFF. The CDR3 DNA follows: TGCGCCAAGAGGACTGACAATGTGTTCTTC.

The table lists this clonotype with many counts. The chain has TRBV12-3 or TRBV12-4 and TRBJ1-2; D not certain. The CDR3 length is 14 residues. The V end lost 6 bases, the J end lost 2 bases, and 13 bases lay between the germline ends. This CDR3 reads CASSPTGPNYGYTF. CDR3 nucleotide sequence: TGTGCCAGCAGCCCGACCGGGCCGAACTATGGCTACACCTTC.

This clonotype has ten or more counts. The rearrangement uses TRBV7-2 and TRBJ2-4; tentatively, D is TRBD1 (6 bases). CDR3 length equals 14 residues. Germline loops: CDR1 SGHTA, CDR2 FQGNSA. Trimming removed 3 bases at V and 2 bases at J, with 8 bases between. CDR3: CASSFGQSKNIQYF. Written as DNA, the CDR3 is TGTGCCAGCAGCTTTGGACAGTCCAAAAACATTCAGTACTTC.

The chain is built from TRBV9 and TRBJ2-7, with 10 bases identical to TRBD1. The germline V gene has CDR1 SGDLS and CDR2 YYNGEE. V lost 4 bases, J lost 5 bases, and 9 bases stayed unmatched. The CDR3 is 15 residues long. The CDR3 DNA follows: TGTGCCAGCAGCTACGCCGGGACAGGGGAAGACGAGCAGTACTTC. Protein: CASSYAGTGEDEQYF.

The rearrangement uses TRBV4-3 and TRBJ2-7; TRBD2 aligns across 11 bases. Near its end, the DNA agrees better with TRBJ2-5, so the J call may be wrong. Germline V gene sequence: CDR1 LGHNA, CDR2 YSLEER. The CDR3 is made up of 17 amino acids. The DNA of the CDR3 is TGCGCCAGCAGCCAAGATCAGTTAGCGGGGGGGCTTGAGACCCAGTACTTC. It codes for CASSQDQLAGGLETQYF.

The gene calls are TRBV12-3 or TRBV12-4 and TRBJ2-3; TRBD1 aligns across 11 bases. V was clipped by 6 bases and J by 3 bases; unmatched bases: 11. This CDR3 is built from 17 residues. CDR3 loop: CASRPRGQGARTDTQYF. The DNA for the CDR3 is TGTGCCAGCAGACCCCGAGGACAGGGGGCAAGAACAGATACGCAGTATTTT.

The chain combines TRBV7-6 with TRBJ2-5; TRBD1 or TRBD2 may be the D gene (6 bases each). The DNA end is a closer match to TRBJ2-7, so the J assignment may be wrong. CDR3 size: 16 residues. Germline values: CDR1 SGHVS, CDR2 FNYEAQ. This CDR3 is CASSFGGGVDPSEQYF. In nucleotides, the CDR3 is TGTGCCAGCAGCTTCGGGGGCGGGGTCGACCCCTCCGAGCAGTACTTC.

The V call is TRBV6-1, the J call TRBJ1-2; possibly TRBD1 for D (5 bases). Trimming took 2 bases from V and 5 from J, leaving 15 bases between them. CDR1 is MNHNS and CDR2 is SASEGT in the germline V gene. The CDR3 contains 15 residues. CDR3: CASSETTASLYGYTF. Here the CDR3 DNA reads TGTGCCAGCAGTGAAACGACAGCGAGTTTGTATGGCTACACCTTC.

The V and J genes are TRBV5-5 and TRBJ2-1; 8 positions match TRBD2. The ends lost 4 bases at V and 5 bases at J; junction bases unmatched: 17. Germline CDR1 reads SGHKS; CDR2 reads YYEKEE (reference sequence). This CDR3 has 18 amino acids. Here the CDR3 DNA reads TGTGCCAGCAGCATCCTCCGGGGGGGTGGTCGGGTCGACAATGAGCAGTTCTTC. As protein: CASSILRGGGRVDNEQFF.

This clonotype was seen more than once but under ten times. The V call is TRBV29-1, the J call TRBJ2-3; D perhaps matches TRBD1 (6 bases). With 6 bases removed from V and 2 bases from J, the gap between germline ends came to 18 bases. Germline V gene data show CDR1 as SQVTM and CDR2 as ANQGSEA. There are 15 residues in the CDR3. The CDR3 DNA follows: TGCAGCGTCGCTTCTACAGGGCTCACCACAGATACGCAGTATTTT. Protein: CSVASTGLTTDTQYF.